A selection of T cell receptor beta chains follows, all from one sample in a study of cytomegalovirus exposure and HLA in healthy donors. TCRdb's copy holds only in-frame clones and misses some; the assay was immunoSEQ multiplex PCR. Of about 240,000 clones detected, around 86% appear once; the ten largest clones hold roughly 1.2%. The sequenced sample consisted of PBMCs. These receptors were collected from a woman aged 25 to 39 in good health and CMV-seropositive. CDR3s include the opening cysteine and the closing phenylalanine or tryptophan.

>TRBJ2-1|TRBV25-1
CASSDAGRRWNEQFF
>TRBJ2-7|TRBV5-3
CARSLEGGRRRYEQYF
>TRBJ2-1|TRBV10-3
CAISSGGNNEQFF
>TRBJ1-1|TRBV5-4
CASSADNTGLGTEAFF
>TRBJ1-5|TRBV27
CASSGVGGPQHF
>TRBJ2-7|TRBV5-1
CASSLSTSEYYEQYF
>TRBJ1-3|TRBV6-1
CASNQGLGNTIYF
>TRBJ1-2|TRBV7-2
CASSLVVGQGAGGYTF
>TRBJ1-5|TRBV25-1
CASSAGEIQPQHF
>TRBJ1-2|TRBV28
CASSLTDRGHGYTF
>TRBJ2-3|TRBV6-1
CASIMGADTQYF
>TRBJ1-4|TRBV11-2
CASSLGLGSFATNEKLFF
>TRBJ2-2|TRBV28
CATIDSRPTGELFF
>TRBJ2-3|TRBV7-9
CASSSRIQREGSTDTQYF
>TRBJ2-7|TRBV5-6
CASSLSGTGYEQYF
>TRBJ2-7|TRBV29-1
CSVTGLAGREQYF
>TRBJ2-7|TRBV7-8
CASSLDSSYEQYF
>TRBJ2-1|TRBV10-1
CATNDGTGGSHEQFF
>TRBJ2-5|TRBV19
CASSSGLAGAETQYF
>TRBJ2-1|TRBV7-9
CASSLASPNEQFF
>TRBJ2-7|TRBV1
CTRPGTRAYEQYF
>TRBJ1-5|TRBV6-5
CASSHRQGPNQPQHF
>TRBJ2-3|TRBV11-1
CASSIRQGALRVDTQYF
>TRBJ1-1|TRBV2
CASRQGHVNTEAFF
>TRBJ2-2|TRBV10-2
CASSLGTSGSPGELFF
>TRBJ2-2|TRBV29-1
CSAQRPGWDGELFF
>TRBJ2-2|TRBV27
CASSPSEREGTGELFF
>TRBJ2-5|TRBV10-1
CASSRLEETQYF
>TRBJ1-2|TRBV15
CATSPGANYGYTF
>TRBJ2-1|TRBV2
CASRTSTSGSIHEQFF
>TRBJ2-3|TRBV4-1
CASSQMGSGGIADTQYF
>TRBJ1-5|TRBV6-6
CASSPPGDRNQPQHF
>TRBJ1-1|TRBV29-1
CSVGQGGSTEAFF
>TRBJ2-1|TRBV29-1
CSVEYGAGGPHEQFF
>TRBJ2-7|TRBV9
CASSAQGYEQYF
>TRBJ1-1|TRBV7-8
CASSLEPGGPAFF
>TRBJ2-3|TRBV25-1
CASSEFGGEGADTQYF
>TRBJ1-1|TRBV7-8
CASSSRVRDKMNTEAFF
>TRBJ2-2|TRBV19
CASSQNTGELFF
>TRBJ2-1|TRBV2
CASNLAGEDEQFF
>TRBJ2-2|TRBV5-1
CASSPILRGNTGELFF
>TRBJ2-5|TRBV6-1
CASRGQGLKETQYF
>TRBJ2-5|TRBV28
CASSPRVETQYF
>TRBJ1-1|TRBV11-2
CASSSIVTHPSVMNTEAFF
>TRBJ2-7|TRBV19
CASSMGLAGFYEQYF
>TRBJ1-2|TRBV30
CAWRAQGLYGYTF